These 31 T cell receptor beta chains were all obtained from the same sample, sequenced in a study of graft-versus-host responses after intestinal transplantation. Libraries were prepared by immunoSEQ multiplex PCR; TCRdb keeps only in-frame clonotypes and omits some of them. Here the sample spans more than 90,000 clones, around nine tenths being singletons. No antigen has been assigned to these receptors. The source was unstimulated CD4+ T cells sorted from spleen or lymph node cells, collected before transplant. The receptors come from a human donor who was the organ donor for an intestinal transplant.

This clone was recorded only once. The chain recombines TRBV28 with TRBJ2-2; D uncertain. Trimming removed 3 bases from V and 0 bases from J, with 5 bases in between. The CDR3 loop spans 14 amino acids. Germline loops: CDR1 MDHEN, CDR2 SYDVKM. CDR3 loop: CASSFESNTGELFF. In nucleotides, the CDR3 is TGTGCCAGCAGTTTCGAGTCGAACACCGGGGAGCTGTTTTTT.

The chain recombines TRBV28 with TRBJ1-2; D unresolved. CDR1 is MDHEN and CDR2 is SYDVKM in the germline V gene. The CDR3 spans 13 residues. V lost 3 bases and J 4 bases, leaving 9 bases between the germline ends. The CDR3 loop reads CASSFVGGYGYTF. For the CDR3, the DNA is TGTGCCAGCAGTTTCGTTGGAGGCTATGGCTACACCTTC.

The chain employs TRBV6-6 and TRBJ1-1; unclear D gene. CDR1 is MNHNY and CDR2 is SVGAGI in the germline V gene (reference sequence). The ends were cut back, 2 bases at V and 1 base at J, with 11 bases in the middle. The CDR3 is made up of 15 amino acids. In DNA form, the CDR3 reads TGTGCCAGCAGTTACAGGGAGTCCTCGAACACTGAAGCTTTCTTT. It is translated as CASSYRESSNTEAFF.

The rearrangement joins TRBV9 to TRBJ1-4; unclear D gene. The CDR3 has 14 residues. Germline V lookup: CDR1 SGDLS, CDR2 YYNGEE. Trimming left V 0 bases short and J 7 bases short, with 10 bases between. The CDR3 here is CASSVVEGTEKLFF. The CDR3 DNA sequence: TGTGCCAGCAGCGTAGTGGAGGGTACTGAAAAACTGTTTTTT.

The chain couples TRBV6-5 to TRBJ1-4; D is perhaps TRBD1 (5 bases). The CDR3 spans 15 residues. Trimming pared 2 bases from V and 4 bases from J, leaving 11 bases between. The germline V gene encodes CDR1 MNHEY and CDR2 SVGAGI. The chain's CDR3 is CASSYGGKNNEKLFF. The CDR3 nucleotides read TGTGCCAGCAGTTACGGGGGGAAAAATAATGAAAAACTGTTTTTT.

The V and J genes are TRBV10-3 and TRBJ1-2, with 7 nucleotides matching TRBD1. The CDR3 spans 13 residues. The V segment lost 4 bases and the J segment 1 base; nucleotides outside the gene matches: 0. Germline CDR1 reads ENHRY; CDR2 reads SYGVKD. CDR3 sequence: CAISGQGNYGYTF. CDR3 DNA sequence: TGTGCCATCAGTGGACAGGGTAACTATGGCTACACCTTC.

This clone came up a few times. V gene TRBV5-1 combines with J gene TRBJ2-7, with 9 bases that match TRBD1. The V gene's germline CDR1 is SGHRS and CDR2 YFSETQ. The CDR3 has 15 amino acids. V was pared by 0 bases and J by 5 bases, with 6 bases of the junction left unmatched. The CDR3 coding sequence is TGCGCCAGCAGCTTGGGGGGGACAGGGAGCCACGAGCAGTACTTC. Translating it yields CASSLGGTGSHEQYF.

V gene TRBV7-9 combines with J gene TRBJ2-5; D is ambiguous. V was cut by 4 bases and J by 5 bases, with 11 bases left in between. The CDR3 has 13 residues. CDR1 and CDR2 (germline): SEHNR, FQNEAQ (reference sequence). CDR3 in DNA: TGTGCCAGCAGCTCAAAGGTCCGGGAGACCCAGTACTTC. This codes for CASSSKVRETQYF.

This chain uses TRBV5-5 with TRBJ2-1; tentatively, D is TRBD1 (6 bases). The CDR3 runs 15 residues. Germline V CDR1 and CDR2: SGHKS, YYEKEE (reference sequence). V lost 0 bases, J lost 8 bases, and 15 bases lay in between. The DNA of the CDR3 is TGTGCCAGCAGCTTGGCAGGGGTCGGCTGGGATGAGCAGTTCTTC. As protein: CASSLAGVGWDEQFF.

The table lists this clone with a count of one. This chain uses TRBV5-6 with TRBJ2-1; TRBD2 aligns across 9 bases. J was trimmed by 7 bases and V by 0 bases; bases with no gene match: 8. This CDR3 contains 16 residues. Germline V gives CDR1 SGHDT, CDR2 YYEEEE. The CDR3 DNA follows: TGTGCCAGCAGCTTGGCGGTGCTAGCGGGAAATAATGAGCAGTTCTTC. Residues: CASSLAVLAGNNEQFF.

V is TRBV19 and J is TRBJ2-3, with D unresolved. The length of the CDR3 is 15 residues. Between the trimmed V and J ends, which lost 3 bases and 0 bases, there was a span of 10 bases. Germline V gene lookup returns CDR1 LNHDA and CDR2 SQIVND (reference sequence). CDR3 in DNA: TGTGCCAGTAGTATCGGTTCACCTAGCACAGATACGCAGTATTTT. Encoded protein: CASSIGSPSTDTQYF.

The CDR3 nucleotides are TGTGCCAGCGGGACAGGGGGCTCTGGAAACACCATATATTTT. This sequence encodes CASGTGGSGNTIYF. The J gene is TRBJ1-3, the V gene TRBV25-1; 11 bases align to TRBD1. V shed 8 bases and J 0 bases; nucleotides not matched to a gene: 0. There are 14 residues in the CDR3. Looked up from germline, CDR1 is MGHDK and CDR2 is SYGVNS. The full variable domain, its missing parts supplied by reference TRBV25-1 and TRBJ1-3, is EADIYQTPRYLVIGTGKKITLECSQTMGHDKMYWYQQDPGMELHLIHYSYGVNSTEKGDLSSESTVSRIRTEHFPLTLESARPSHTSQYLCASGTGGSGNTIYFGEGSWLTVV.

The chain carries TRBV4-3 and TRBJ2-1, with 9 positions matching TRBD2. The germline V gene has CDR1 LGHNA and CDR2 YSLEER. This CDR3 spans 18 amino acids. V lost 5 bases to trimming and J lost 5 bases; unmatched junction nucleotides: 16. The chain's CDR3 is CASSSRSSGRFENNEQFF. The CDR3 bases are TGCGCCAGCAGCTCCCGGAGTAGCGGGAGATTCGAGAACAATGAGCAGTTCTTC.

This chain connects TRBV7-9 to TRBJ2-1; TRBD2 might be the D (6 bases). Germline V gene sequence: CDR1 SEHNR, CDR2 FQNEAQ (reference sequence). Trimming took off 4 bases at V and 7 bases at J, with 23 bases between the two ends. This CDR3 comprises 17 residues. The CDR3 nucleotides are TGTGCCAGCAGCTCAACTAGGGGCGGGGTAGAGGGGAATGAGCAGTTCTTC. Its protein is CASSSTRGGVEGNEQFF.

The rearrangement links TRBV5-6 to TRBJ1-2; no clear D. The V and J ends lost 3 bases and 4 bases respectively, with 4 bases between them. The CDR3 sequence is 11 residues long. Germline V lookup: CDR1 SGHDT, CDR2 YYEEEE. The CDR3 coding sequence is TGTGCCAGCAGCTCGCTCTATGGCTACACCTTC. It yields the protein CASSSLYGYTF. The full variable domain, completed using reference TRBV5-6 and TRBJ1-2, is DAGVTQSPTHLIKTRGQQVTLRCSPKSGHDTVSWYQQALGQGPQFIFQYYEEEERQRGNFPDRFSGHQFPNYSSELNVNALLLGDSALYLCASSSLYGYTFGSGTRLTVV.

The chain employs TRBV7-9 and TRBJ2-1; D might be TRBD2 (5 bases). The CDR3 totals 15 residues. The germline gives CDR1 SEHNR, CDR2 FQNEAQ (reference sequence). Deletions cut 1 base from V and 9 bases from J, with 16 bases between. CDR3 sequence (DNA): TGTGCCAGCAGCTTAGACCCGGGCTGGAGGCCTGAGCAGTTCTTC. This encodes CASSLDPGWRPEQFF.

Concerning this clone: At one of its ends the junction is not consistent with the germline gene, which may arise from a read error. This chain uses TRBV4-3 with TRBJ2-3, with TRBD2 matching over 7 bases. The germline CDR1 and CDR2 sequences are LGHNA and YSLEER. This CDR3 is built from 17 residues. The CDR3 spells CASSKEAGAHSTDTQYF. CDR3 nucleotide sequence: TGCGCCAGCAGCAAAGAGGCGGGAGCCCATAGCACAGATACGCAGTATTTT.

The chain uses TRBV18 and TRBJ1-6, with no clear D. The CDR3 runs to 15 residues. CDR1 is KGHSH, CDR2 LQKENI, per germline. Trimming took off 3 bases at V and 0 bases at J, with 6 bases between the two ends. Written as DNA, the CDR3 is TGTGCCAGCTCACCCAGGAGCTCCTATAATTCACCCCTCCACTTT. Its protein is CASSPRSSYNSPLHF.

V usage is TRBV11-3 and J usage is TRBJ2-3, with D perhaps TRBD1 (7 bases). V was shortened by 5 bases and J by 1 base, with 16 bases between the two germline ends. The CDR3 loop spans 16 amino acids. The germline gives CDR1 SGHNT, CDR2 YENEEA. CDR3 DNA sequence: TGTGCCAGCAGCGGGAGGACAGGTAGAGGCACAGATACGCAGTATTTT. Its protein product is CASSGRTGRGTDTQYF.

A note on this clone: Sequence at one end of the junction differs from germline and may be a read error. CDR3 protein: CASSRGGGSDEQYF. The CDR3 DNA reads as TGTGCCAGCAGCCGGGGCGGGGGCTCCGACGAGCAGTACTTC. V is TRBV4-2 and J is TRBJ2-7; maybe TRBD2 (7 bases). The CDR3 is 14 amino acids. The germline V gene encodes CDR1 LGHNA and CDR2 YNFKEQ.

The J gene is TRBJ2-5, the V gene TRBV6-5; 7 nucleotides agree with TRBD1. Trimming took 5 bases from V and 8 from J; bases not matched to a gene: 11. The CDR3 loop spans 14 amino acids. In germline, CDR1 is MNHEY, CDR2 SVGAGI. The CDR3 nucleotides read TGTGCCAGCAGTGAACAGGGGCCGCTTTCCACCCAGTACTTC. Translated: CASSEQGPLSTQYF.

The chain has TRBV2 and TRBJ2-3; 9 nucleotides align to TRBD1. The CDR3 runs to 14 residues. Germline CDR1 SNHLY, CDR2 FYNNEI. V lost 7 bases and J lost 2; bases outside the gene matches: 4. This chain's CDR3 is CASIRDRDTDTQYF. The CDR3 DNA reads TGTGCCAGCATCCGGGACAGGGACACAGATACGCAGTATTTT.

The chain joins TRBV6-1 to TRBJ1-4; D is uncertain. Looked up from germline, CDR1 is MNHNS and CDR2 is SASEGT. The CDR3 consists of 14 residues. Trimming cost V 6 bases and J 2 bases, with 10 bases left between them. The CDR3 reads CASSLTNTNEKLFF. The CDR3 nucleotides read TGTGCCAGCAGCCTGACTAATACTAATGAAAAACTGTTTTTT.

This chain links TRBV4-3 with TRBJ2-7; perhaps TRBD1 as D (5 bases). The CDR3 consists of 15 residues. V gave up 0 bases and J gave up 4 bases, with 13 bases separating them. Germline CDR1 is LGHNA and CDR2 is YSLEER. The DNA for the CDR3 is TGCGCCAGCAGCCAAGATTGGCGACAGCGATACGAGCAGTACTTC. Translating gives CASSQDWRQRYEQYF.

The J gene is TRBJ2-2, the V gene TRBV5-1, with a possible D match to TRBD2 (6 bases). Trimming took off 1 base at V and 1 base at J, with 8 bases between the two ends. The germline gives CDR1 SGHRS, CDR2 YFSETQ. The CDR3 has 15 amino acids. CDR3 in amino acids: CASSLSSVNTGELFF. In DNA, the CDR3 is TGCGCCAGCAGCTTGTCTAGCGTGAACACCGGGGAGCTGTTTTTT.

CDR3 sequence (DNA): TGTGCCAGCAGTGTCTTCTCTAATGAAAAACTGTTTTTT. Protein product: CASSVFSNEKLFF. V gene TRBV6-1 combines with J gene TRBJ1-4; D uncertain. V gave up 4 bases and J gave up 3 bases, with 6 bases separating them. This CDR3 spans 13 amino acids. Germline CDR1 and CDR2: MNHNS and SASEGT.

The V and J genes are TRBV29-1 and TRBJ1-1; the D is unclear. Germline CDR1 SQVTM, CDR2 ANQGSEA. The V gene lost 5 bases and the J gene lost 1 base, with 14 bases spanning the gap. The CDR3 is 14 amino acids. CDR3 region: CSVHHQEKNTEAFF. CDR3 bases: TGCAGCGTTCACCACCAGGAGAAGAACACTGAAGCTTTCTTT.

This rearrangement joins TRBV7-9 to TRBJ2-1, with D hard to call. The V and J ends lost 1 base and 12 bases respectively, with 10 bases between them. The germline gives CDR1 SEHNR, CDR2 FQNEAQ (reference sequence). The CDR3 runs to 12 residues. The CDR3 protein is CASSLEYQRQFF. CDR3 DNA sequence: TGTGCCAGCAGCTTAGAGTACCAGCGGCAGTTCTTC.

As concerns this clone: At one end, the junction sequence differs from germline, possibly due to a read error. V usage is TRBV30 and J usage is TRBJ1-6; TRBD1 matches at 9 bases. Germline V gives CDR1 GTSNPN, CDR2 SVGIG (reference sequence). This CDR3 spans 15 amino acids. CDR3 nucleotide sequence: TGTGCCTGGAGTGTACGGGACAGGGATAATTTACCCCTCCACTTT. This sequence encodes CAWSVRDRDNLPLHF. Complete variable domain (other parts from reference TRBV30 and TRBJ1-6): SQTIHQWPATLVQPVGSPLSLECTVEGTSNPNLYWYRQAAGRGLQLLFYSVGIGQISSEVPQNLSASRPQDRQFILSSKKLLLSDSGFYLCAWSVRDRDNLPLHFGNGTRLTVT.

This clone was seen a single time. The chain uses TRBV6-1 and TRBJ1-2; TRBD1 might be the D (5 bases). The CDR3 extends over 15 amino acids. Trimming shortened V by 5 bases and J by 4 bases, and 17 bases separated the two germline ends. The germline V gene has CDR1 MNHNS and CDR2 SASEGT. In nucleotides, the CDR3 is TGTGCCAGCAGTACTTCCGGGACTTCTCTCTATGGCTACACCTTC. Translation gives CASSTSGTSLYGYTF.

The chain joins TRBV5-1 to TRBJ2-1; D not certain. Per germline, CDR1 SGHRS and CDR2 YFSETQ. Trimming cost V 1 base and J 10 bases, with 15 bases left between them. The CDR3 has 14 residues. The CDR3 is CASSLLMTGEEQFF. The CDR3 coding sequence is TGCGCCAGCAGCTTGCTTATGACCGGAGAGGAGCAGTTCTTC.